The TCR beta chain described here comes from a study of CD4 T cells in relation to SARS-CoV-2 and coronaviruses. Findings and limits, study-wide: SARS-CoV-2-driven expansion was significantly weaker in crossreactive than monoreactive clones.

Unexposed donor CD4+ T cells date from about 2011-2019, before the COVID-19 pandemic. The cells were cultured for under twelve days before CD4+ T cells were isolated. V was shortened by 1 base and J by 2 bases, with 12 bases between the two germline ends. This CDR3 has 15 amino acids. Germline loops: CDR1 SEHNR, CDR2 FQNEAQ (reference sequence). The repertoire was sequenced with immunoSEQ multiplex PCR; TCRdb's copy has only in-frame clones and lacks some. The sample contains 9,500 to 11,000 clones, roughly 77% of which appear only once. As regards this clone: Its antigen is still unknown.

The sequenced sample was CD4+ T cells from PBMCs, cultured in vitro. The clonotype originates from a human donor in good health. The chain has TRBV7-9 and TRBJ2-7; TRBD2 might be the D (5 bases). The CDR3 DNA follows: TGTGCCAGCAGCTTAGAAGGAGGAGTCCCCTACGAGCAGTACTTC. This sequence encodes CASSLEGGVPYEQYF.